This T cell receptor beta chain was sequenced in a study of shared clonotypes between healthy human individuals. Broader study findings: For sorted subsets, rarefaction showed incomplete sequencing despite large depth.

Replicate PCRs for sorted subsets used around 200 ng DNA; this equaled about 30,000 T cell genomes. Repertoires were generated with immunoSEQ multiplex PCR, while TCRdb's copy carries only in-frame clones and drops some. Here the sample spans approximately 1.9 million clones, 90% to 95% being singletons. For this clone: As yet, its antigen is unknown. This sample also contains other DNA sequences that code for the same CDR3.

With 5 bases removed from V and 4 bases from J, the gap between germline ends came to 8 bases. Per the germline V gene, CDR1 is LNHDA and CDR2 is SQIVND (reference sequence). This CDR3 has 13 residues. Naive CD8 cells comprised CD45RO-negative, CCR7-positively selected cells, excluding terminally differentiated effector memory CD45RA+ cells. The chain carries TRBV19 and TRBJ2-2, with D unresolved. Sequencing was carried out using naive CD8+ T cells from PBMCs. This TCR was recovered from a man aged 18 to 30 in good health. Some clones in this sample may be carry-over from other donors' samples. CDR3: CASSLLGTGELFF. DNA for the CDR3: TGTGCCAGTAGTTTGCTGGGCACCGGGGAGCTGTTTTTT.